These 9 T cell receptor beta chains share one sample of origin, sequenced in a study of blood T cell repertoires in COVID-19. Sequencing used immunoSEQ multiplex PCR; TCRdb keeps in-frame clones, though not all of them. The sample yields roughly 53,000 clones, around 85% seen once. The sequenced sample consisted of peripheral blood. Receptors originate from a human donor in a cohort sampled during active COVID-19.

This CDR3 is CASNEVPIDSSTDTQYF. The CDR3 coding sequence is TGCGCCAGCAATGAGGTCCCCATCGATTCTAGCACAGATACGCAGTATTTT. V is TRBV5-1 and J is TRBJ2-3; D not certain. The CDR3 sequence is 17 residues long. V shed 6 bases and J shed 0 bases, with 20 bases lying between them. Germline V gene data show CDR1 as SGHRS and CDR2 as YFSETQ.

The chain couples TRBV2 to TRBJ1-1, with a possible D match to TRBD1 (5 bases). The CDR3 spans 16 residues. Germline lookup yields CDR1 SNHLY and CDR2 FYNNEI. V lost 7 bases and J lost 0, with 18 bases in between. CDR3 sequence: CASNTPATVMNTEAFF. CDR3 nucleotide sequence: TGTGCCAGCAATACCCCCGCGACAGTGATGAACACTGAAGCTTTCTTT.

The rearrangement joins TRBV4-1 to TRBJ1-5; D is unresolved. Germline V gene sequence: CDR1 MGHRA, CDR2 YSYEKL. This CDR3 contains 15 residues. The V end lost 0 bases, the J end lost 4 bases, and 10 bases lay between the germline ends. The CDR3 DNA follows: TGCGCCAGCAGCCAAGATCGAGAGGGAAATCAGCCCCAGCATTTT. It translates to CASSQDREGNQPQHF.

In its sample, this clone was seen once. The chain joins TRBV19 to TRBJ1-6; D ambiguous. Germline V CDR1 and CDR2: LNHDA, SQIVND (reference sequence). Trimming took 5 bases from V and 8 from J, leaving 10 bases between them. The CDR3 has 13 amino acids. The CDR3 is CASSPGGDSPLHF. The CDR3 nucleotides read TGTGCCAGTAGTCCCGGCGGAGATTCACCCCTCCACTTT.

This CDR3 is CASSDGRGQGRVYEQYF. CDR3 bases: TGTGCCAGCTCTGACGGCAGGGGGCAGGGGAGAGTATACGAGCAGTACTTC. This chain joins TRBV18 and TRBJ2-7; 8 bases fit TRBD1. J gave up 4 bases and V 6 bases, and 17 bases lay outside the gene matches. Looked up from germline, CDR1 is KGHSH and CDR2 is LQKENI. This CDR3 spans 17 amino acids.

The chain uses TRBV10-1 and TRBJ2-7; D possibly corresponds to TRBD1 (6 bases). Germline values: CDR1 WNHNN, CDR2 SYGVQD (reference sequence). Between the trimmed V and J ends, which lost 0 bases and 4 bases, there was a span of 13 bases. The CDR3 runs 15 residues. In DNA, the CDR3 is TGCGCCAGCAGTGAGTCGCCGGACAGCTTTTACGAGCAGTACTTC. Its protein is CASSESPDSFYEQYF.

The chain couples TRBV3-1 (or the pseudogene TRBV3-2) to TRBJ1-6; no clear D. V was shortened by 0 bases and J by 4 bases, with 10 bases between the two germline ends. In germline, CDR1 is LGHDT, CDR2 YNNKEL (reference sequence). This CDR3 has 16 residues. CDR3 sequence reads: CASSQDWGVYNSPLHF. Written as DNA, the CDR3 is TGTGCCAGCAGCCAAGATTGGGGAGTTTATAATTCACCCCTCCACTTT.

A few counts support this clone. DNA of the CDR3: TGTGCCAGCAGCCGACAGGGGGGCTATGGCTACACCTTC. Protein sequence: CASSRQGGYGYTF. The chain has TRBV28 and TRBJ1-2, with 9 bases fitting TRBD1. The CDR3 consists of 13 residues. Germline lookup yields CDR1 MDHEN and CDR2 SYDVKM. The trim removed 6 bases at V and 4 bases at J, leaving 3 bases unmatched.

The chain links TRBV6-5 to TRBJ1-2; weak D call: TRBD1 (5 bases). The germline V and J ends were trimmed by 5 bases and 4 bases, with 17 bases remaining between them. The CDR3 covers 15 residues. The V gene's germline CDR1 is MNHEY and CDR2 SVGAGI. In DNA form, the CDR3 reads TGTGCCAGCAGTCCCCGTTTTACAGGCCGCTATGGCTACACCTTC. It specifies CASSPRFTGRYGYTF.